Each of the 10 T cell receptor beta chains below was sequenced from the same sample in a study of blood T cells in healthy people across ages. A second PCR of 7 to 11 cycles used a sample-barcoded 5' primer and a J-beta primer mix. TCRdb ran MiXCR on the 5' RACE reads and lists one entry per CDR3 protein. Among roughly 1,300,000 distinct CDR3 sequences, roughly 59% were seen once, and the ten largest hold 5% to 7%. Sequenced: blood. The receptors shown here come from a man in his late teens or twenties in good health.

This clonotype has just a few counts. This chain joins TRBV29-1 and TRBJ2-7; possibly TRBD2 for D (7 bases). The CDR3 has 13 residues. Between the trimmed V and J ends, which lost 4 bases and 0 bases, there was a span of 10 bases. Germline lookup yields CDR1 SQVTM and CDR2 ANQGSEA. The CDR3 here is CSVAGGLSYEQYF. The CDR3 DNA reads as TGCAGCGTTGCGGGGGGCCTCTCCTACGAGCAGTACTTC.

This clonotype has more than one count but fewer than ten. V usage is TRBV4-3 and J usage is TRBJ2-3; either TRBD1 or TRBD2 may supply D (5 bases each). Germline V gene sequence: CDR1 LGHNA, CDR2 YSLEER. The CDR3 has 17 amino acids. The V end was cut by 4 bases, the J end by 3 bases, with 20 bases between. CDR3 amino acids: CASSRGEDEGWTDTQYF. CDR3 sequence (DNA): TGCGCCAGCAGCCGAGGGGAAGACGAGGGTTGGACAGATACGCAGTATTTT.

J is TRBJ1-2 and V is TRBV25-1; TRBD1 might be the D (5 bases). Trimming shortened V by 4 bases and J by 7 bases, and 25 bases separated the two germline ends. The CDR3 totals 17 residues. Germline-derived CDR1 and CDR2 are MGHDK and SYGVNS. The CDR3 region has the DNA TGTGCCAGCAGTGGGTACGGGACGGAACTTATGTTGACTGGCTACACCTTC. Amino acids: CASSGYGTELMLTGYTF.

In this sample, this clonotype turned up once. The rearrangement links TRBV25-1 to TRBJ1-6, with D possibly TRBD1 on 5 matching bases. This CDR3 comprises 15 residues. Germline CDR1 and CDR2: MGHDK and SYGVNS. Trimming took off 3 bases at V and 4 bases at J, with 10 bases between the two ends. Written as DNA, the CDR3 is TGTGCCAGCAGTGATCGGGGGTTATATAATTCACCCCTCCACTTT. This encodes CASSDRGLYNSPLHF.

V usage is TRBV28 and J usage is TRBJ2-3; TRBD1 agrees at 8 bases. This CDR3 has 13 amino acids. The J segment lost 7 bases and the V segment lost 7 bases, leaving 7 bases of the junction unmatched. Germline CDR1 and CDR2: MDHEN and SYDVKM. The CDR3 nucleotides are TGTGCCAGCATGCCGCAGGGGGCAAATACGCAGTATTTT. This sequence encodes CASMPQGANTQYF.

The rearrangement links TRBV6-5 to TRBJ2-5; 9 nucleotides line up with TRBD2. After removal of 0 bases from V and 7 bases from J, the junction contained 9 bases not matched to a gene. The CDR3 runs 16 residues. Germline V lookup: CDR1 MNHEY, CDR2 SVGAGI. The CDR3 loop is CASSYSRLAGTGTQYF. The CDR3 DNA reads TGTGCCAGCAGTTACTCGAGGCTAGCGGGAACTGGGACCCAGTACTTC.

This clonotype appeared a single time. The chain couples TRBV4-1 to TRBJ2-4, with D possibly matching TRBD2 (6 bases). This CDR3 spans 14 amino acids. Germline lookup yields CDR1 MGHRA and CDR2 YSYEKL. V was trimmed by 3 bases and J by 13 bases, leaving 19 bases between them. The CDR3: CASSHPGKGGEQYF. CDR3 DNA: TGCGCCAGCAGCCACCCGGGCAAGGGAGGTGAGCAGTACTTC.

This clonotype was observed once. The chain employs TRBV6-5 and TRBJ1-2; D not resolved. Germline CDR1 MNHEY, CDR2 SVGAGI. V was clipped by 7 bases and J by 7 bases, with 13 bases between them. The CDR3 loop spans 12 amino acids. The CDR3 spells CASISLTGGYTF. DNA for the CDR3: TGTGCCAGCATCTCGTTGACGGGTGGCTACACCTTC.

This clonotype was counted a single time. One junction end does not reproduce the germline sequence, and a read error may be involved. The chain couples TRBV27 to TRBJ1-5; 12 bases are a match to TRBD1. CDR3 length: 16 residues. Germline CDR1 is MNHEY and CDR2 is SMNVEV (reference sequence). This CDR3 reads CAGSRTGTGGPQPQHF. Here the CDR3 DNA reads TGTGCCGGCAGTCGCACCGGGACAGGGGGCCCTCAGCCCCAGCATTTT.

This clonotype has a handful of counts. DNA for the CDR3: TGCAGCGTCAGGGAGTCAGATGGCCACGAGCAGTACTTC. This gives the protein CSVRESDGHEQYF. The V call is TRBV29-1, the J call TRBJ2-7; perhaps D is TRBD1 or TRBD2 (5 bases each). Trimming pared 6 bases from V and 5 bases from J, leaving 17 bases between. CDR1 is SQVTM and CDR2 is ANQGSEA in the germline V gene. The CDR3 has 13 residues.